The clone carrying this T cell receptor (beta chain) was detected many times. Its target is unknown. V lost 0 bases and J 7 bases, leaving 8 bases between the germline ends. The CDR3 sequence is 14 residues long. The germline V gene has CDR1 SGHKS and CDR2 YYEKEE (reference sequence). Axillary draining lymph nodes of breast cancer patients supplied the node samples. This sample was taken from a study of breast tumors, draining lymph nodes, adjacent tissues. Study-wide points: Compared with lymph nodes, tumors were less diverse; compared with nontumor tissue, more. The data were judged consistent with most tumor T cells coming from lymph node and expanding in tumor. Luminal-like breast cancer showed significantly greater tumor-nontumor repertoire similarity than basal-like breast cancer did.

A single record per CDR3 protein comes from TCRdb applying MiXCR to the multiplex PCR reads. Seen here are 180,000 or so distinct CDR3 sequences, approximately 30% observed once, and the top ten hold around 3.5%. The sequencing input was axillary lymph node tissue. The chain has TRBV5-5 and TRBJ1-6; weak D call: TRBD1 (5 bases). The sequence came from a female donor with breast cancer. Some clones in this sample may be carry-over from other donors' samples. The CDR3 sequence is CASSLGRENSPLHF. CDR3 bases: TGTGCCAGCAGCTTGGGCAGGGAGAATTCACCCCTCCACTTT.